Reported below is one T cell receptor beta chain. Assay used: immunoSEQ multiplex PCR; TCRdb lists only in-frame clones, some missing. The data show tens of thousands of clones, 80% to 85% seen once. The sample belongs to a study of OX40 agonist ivuxolimab in advanced cancers. Study-wide background: Antecedent anti-PD-1, anti-PD-L1 or anti-CTLA-4 therapy was permissible, with roughly 40% having received some.

CDR3 length equals 17 residues. Per the germline V gene, CDR1 is LGHNT and CDR2 is FRNRAP. Trimming removed 3 bases from V and 1 base from J, with 17 bases in between. The chain couples TRBV12-5 to TRBJ2-3; tentatively, D is TRBD1 or TRBD2 (6 bases each). The TCR sequence derives from an adult with an advanced solid tumor such as melanoma, head and neck, liver or kidney cancer. Source: CD4+ or CD8+ T cells sorted from blood, taken in a trial of the OX40 agonist ivuxolimab. DNA for the CDR3: TGTGCTAGTGGTTTAGTGTCGGGGGCGTCGGGCACAGATACGCAGTATTTT. This encodes CASGLVSGASGTDTQYF. The full variable domain, with the rest looked up from reference TRBV12-5 and TRBJ2-3, is DARVTQTPRHKVTEMGQEVTMRCQPILGHNTVFWYRQTMMQGLELLAYFRNRAPLDDSGMPKDRFSAEMPDATLATLKIQPSEPRDSAVYFCASGLVSGASGTDTQYFGPGTRLTVL.